These T cell receptor beta chains were read from a single sample in a study of regulatory T cells in long-lasting Graves disease. MiXCR was run by TCRdb on the multiplex PCR reads, yielding one entry per CDR3 protein. Seen here are under 450,000 distinct CDR3 sequences, roughly 25% observed once, and the top ten hold less than 30%. Sequences were derived from peripheral blood mononuclear cells (PBMCs), sampled when the disease was refractory, from a patient treated with antithyroid drugs. These receptors were obtained from a middle-aged woman with Graves disease. Both conserved end residues are part of each CDR3. Fields, in order: D gene, J gene, CDR3 length, V gene, CDR3 protein. D genes are given only for firm matches.

d_gene: -
j_gene: TRBJ1-1
len: 15
v_gene: TRBV6-5
CDR3aa: CASSYSGAGNTEAFF

d_gene: -
j_gene: TRBJ2-7
len: 13
v_gene: TRBV28
CDR3aa: CASSEAPGYEQYF

d_gene: TRBD2
j_gene: TRBJ2-5
len: 13
v_gene: TRBV20-1
CDR3aa: CTGAAGGGETQYF

d_gene: -
j_gene: TRBJ2-2
len: 17
v_gene: TRBV5-1
CDR3aa: CASRSGGGKSNTGELFF

d_gene: -
j_gene: TRBJ2-4
len: 15
v_gene: TRBV7-9
CDR3aa: CASSPRAVAKNIQYF

d_gene: -
j_gene: TRBJ2-7
len: 14
v_gene: TRBV6-2/TRBV6-3
CDR3aa: CASSSLQGVGEQYF

d_gene: -
j_gene: TRBJ1-5
len: 15
v_gene: TRBV5-1
CDR3aa: CASRSTGSSNQPQHF

d_gene: -
j_gene: TRBJ1-1
len: 13
v_gene: TRBV19
CDR3aa: CASRQGLETEAFF

d_gene: -
j_gene: TRBJ1-5
len: 14
v_gene: TRBV7-9
CDR3aa: CASSFSGSNQPQHF

d_gene: TRBD1
j_gene: TRBJ2-7
len: 17
v_gene: TRBV28
CDR3aa: CASSLSNRWDRDYGQYF

d_gene: -
j_gene: TRBJ2-5
len: 16
v_gene: TRBV2
CDR3aa: CASSPPAQKLGETQYF

d_gene: -
j_gene: TRBJ2-7
len: 15
v_gene: TRBV28
CDR3aa: CASSPRGDISYEQYF

d_gene: TRBD2
j_gene: TRBJ2-1
len: 12
v_gene: TRBV11-2
CDR3aa: CASSLAGDSIFF

d_gene: -
j_gene: TRBJ2-1
len: 16
v_gene: TRBV11-2
CDR3aa: CASSLEYGGRTNEQFF

d_gene: TRBD1
j_gene: TRBJ1-1
len: 15
v_gene: TRBV6-5
CDR3aa: CASSYSGTGDTEAFF

d_gene: TRBD2
j_gene: TRBJ2-2
len: 14
v_gene: TRBV11-2
CDR3aa: CASRRLAGTGELFF

d_gene: TRBD2
j_gene: TRBJ2-1
len: 15
v_gene: TRBV2
CDR3aa: CASSEWGLANNEQFF

d_gene: -
j_gene: TRBJ1-2
len: 15
v_gene: TRBV19
CDR3aa: CASSMFDRSPLGYTF

d_gene: -
j_gene: TRBJ2-7
len: 15
v_gene: TRBV5-1
CDR3aa: CASSLGYRDPGEQYF

d_gene: -
j_gene: TRBJ2-7
len: 15
v_gene: TRBV12-3/TRBV12-4
CDR3aa: CASSSQGRPSYEQYF